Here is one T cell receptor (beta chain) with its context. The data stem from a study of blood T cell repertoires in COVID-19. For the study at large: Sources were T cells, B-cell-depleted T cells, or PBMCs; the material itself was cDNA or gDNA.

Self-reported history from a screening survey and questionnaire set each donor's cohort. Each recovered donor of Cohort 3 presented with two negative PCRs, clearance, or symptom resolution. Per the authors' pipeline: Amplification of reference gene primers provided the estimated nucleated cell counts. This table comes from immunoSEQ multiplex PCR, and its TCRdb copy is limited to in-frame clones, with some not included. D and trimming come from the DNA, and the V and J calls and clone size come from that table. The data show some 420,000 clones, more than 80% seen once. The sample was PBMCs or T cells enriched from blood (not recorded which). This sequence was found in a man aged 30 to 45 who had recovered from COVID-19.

The DNA of the CDR3 is TGTGCCAGCAGCCAAGGCCCCCTAGCGGGAGCAGTTGGGGCCAACGTCCTGACTTTC. Translation: CASSQGPLAGAVGANVLTF. V gene TRBV4-2 combines with J gene TRBJ2-6, with TRBD2 matching over 10 bases. The germline gives CDR1 LGHNA, CDR2 YNFKEQ. This CDR3 comprises 19 residues. The ends lost 1 base at V and 3 bases at J; junction bases unmatched: 9.